The next 5 T cell receptor beta chains were all read from a single sample in a study of tumor-infiltrating lymphocytes in oesophageal squamous cell carcinoma. One entry per CDR3 protein results from TCRdb running MiXCR on the PCR reads. The sample consists of roughly 10,000 distinct CDR3 sequences, 63% of them appearing once. Sequenced sample: esophageal tumor tissue. All receptors derive from a female donor with esophageal squamous cell carcinoma.

The V and J genes are TRBV6-2 or TRBV6-3 and TRBJ2-3, with 8 bases lining up with TRBD2. The J call may be wrong; the DNA end is better matched by TRBJ2-7. The CDR3 contains 18 residues. The germline V gene has CDR1 MNHEY and CDR2 SVGEGT. The CDR3 coding sequence is TGTGCCAGCAGTTACGCGCGGATAGCGGGAATATCCTCCGCCGAGCAGTACTTC. It codes for CASSYARIAGISSAEQYF.

This clonotype was seen once. The genes are TRBV7-3 and TRBJ1-1; the match to TRBD1 covers 8 bases. TRBJ2-2 matches the DNA end more closely, so the J call is doubtful. The CDR3 runs to 13 residues. CDR1 SGHTA and CDR2 FQGTGA come from the germline V gene. CDR3 nucleotides: TGTGCCAGCAGCTCGACAGGGGCCGGGGAGCTGTTTTTT. Protein product: CASSSTGAGELFF.

The rearrangement uses TRBV10-2 and TRBJ2-1, with D uncertain. The germline gives CDR1 WSHSY, CDR2 SAAADI. This CDR3 has 12 amino acids. Trimming shortened V by 1 base and J by 7 bases, and 5 bases separated the two germline ends. The CDR3 nucleotides are TGCGCCAGCAGTGAGTTTGGAAATGAGCAGTTCTTC. This translates into CASSEFGNEQFF.

By share, this clonotype counts as medium-sized. CDR3 in amino acids: CASSLDSGKAYEQYF. CDR3 bases: TGTGCCAGCAGTTTAGACAGCGGAAAGGCCTACGAGCAGTACTTC. The chain joins TRBV28 to TRBJ2-7, with D perhaps given as TRBD1 or TRBD2 (5 bases each). Germline V lookup: CDR1 MDHEN, CDR2 SYDVKM. Between the trimmed V and J ends, which lost 2 bases and 2 bases, there was a span of 13 bases. The CDR3 sequence is 15 residues long.

The J gene is TRBJ1-5, the V gene TRBV12-3 or TRBV12-4; D uncertain. Trimming shortened V by 1 base and J by 5 bases, and 3 bases separated the two germline ends. CDR3 length equals 12 residues. CDR3 sequence reads: CASSLGDQPQHF. The CDR3, as DNA: TGTGCCAGCAGTTTAGGGGATCAGCCCCAGCATTTT.